These T cell receptor beta chains were read from a single sample in a study of long-term antiretroviral therapy in people with HIV. TCRdb's table, derived via immunoSEQ multiplex PCR, lists solely in-frame clones and lacks some. The sample consists of 15,000 to 20,000 clones, about 86% of them appearing once. This sample comprised unsorted PBMCs, obtained just before starting antiretroviral therapy. Receptor source: a middle-aged man with HIV. CDR3s include the opening cysteine and the closing phenylalanine or tryptophan.

TRBV6-1	17	TRBJ2-2	CASSERGGPTNTGELFF
TRBV5-1	14	TRBJ2-7	CAGSWDSLFYEQYF
TRBV2	14	TRBJ2-7	CASSGQGHSYEQYF
TRBV18	15	TRBJ1-3	CASSEGESSGNTIYF
TRBV19	13	TRBJ2-2	CASSAGLTGELFF
TRBV9	15	TRBJ2-1	CASSALQSSYNEQFF
TRBV5-1	14	TRBJ1-5	CASSSGVDNQPQHF
TRBV10-2	13	TRBJ2-7	CASSPGGFYEQYF
TRBV5-1	14	TRBJ1-1	CASSLQTGSTEAFF
TRBV4-1	15	TRBJ1-2	CASSGGDGANYGYTF